A single sample is the source of the 20 T cell receptor beta chains below, sequenced in a study. One entry per CDR3 protein results from TCRdb running MiXCR on the 5' RACE reads. This sample yields tens of thousands of distinct CDR3 sequences, of which 22% are seen a single time; roughly 3.7% belongs to the top ten. Cells sorted as Tregs were CD4+, CD25+ and CD127-/low. The sequencing sample was made of Tregs sorted from blood. These receptors originate from a female donor with breast cancer.

This clonotype has only a few counts. The V and J genes are TRBV28 and TRBJ2-3, with 11 positions matching TRBD1. The length of the CDR3 is 16 residues. Germline lookup yields CDR1 MDHEN and CDR2 SYDVKM. J gave up 5 bases and V 5 bases, and 9 bases lay outside the gene matches. CDR3 in amino acids: CASSPEDRGQRDTQYF. CDR3 nucleotide sequence: TGTGCCAGCAGTCCCGAGGACAGGGGGCAAAGAGATACGCAGTATTTT.

The CDR3 DNA is TGTGCCAGCAGCTTAAGGGGGAGTGGAGATACGCAGTATTTT. Encoded protein: CASSLRGSGDTQYF. This rearrangement joins TRBV7-2 to TRBJ2-3, with D tentatively TRBD1 (6 bases). V dropped 2 bases and J dropped 5 bases, with 11 bases sitting between them. The germline CDR1 and CDR2 sequences are SGHTA and FQGNSA. The CDR3 has 14 residues.

This clonotype was counted between two and nine times. The chain links TRBV11-3 to TRBJ2-3; D possibly corresponds to TRBD1 (5 bases). Germline lookup yields CDR1 SGHNT and CDR2 YENEEA. The CDR3 is 15 residues long. Trimming left V 4 bases short and J 0 bases short, with 11 bases between. The CDR3 DNA reads TGTGCCAGCAGCTCCCGACAGTGGAGCACAGATACGCAGTATTTT. This encodes CASSSRQWSTDTQYF.

The sample holds many counts of this clonotype. The chain couples TRBV3-1 to TRBJ2-5; either TRBD1 or TRBD2 may fit D (5 bases each). Germline V CDR1 and CDR2: LGHDT, YNNKEL (reference sequence). The germline V and J ends were trimmed by 1 base and 3 bases, with 9 bases remaining between them. CDR3 length equals 14 residues. CDR3 protein: CASSQGVGEETQYF. Written as DNA, the CDR3 is TGTGCCAGCAGCCAAGGCGTGGGGGAAGAGACCCAGTACTTC.

V and J are TRBV5-1 and TRBJ2-5; 7 bases map to TRBD2. Germline V gene sequence: CDR1 SGHRS, CDR2 YFSETQ. With 4 bases clipped from V and 4 bases from J, the junction kept 7 bases outside the gene matches. The CDR3 runs to 14 residues. Here the CDR3 reads CASSQTAGIETQYF. The CDR3 region has the DNA TGCGCCAGCAGCCAAACAGCGGGGATAGAGACCCAGTACTTC.

A few counts support this clonotype. This chain uses TRBV5-6 with TRBJ2-3, with D perhaps TRBD1 or TRBD2 (5 bases each). This CDR3 is 13 amino acids long. V was trimmed by 3 bases and J by 2 bases, leaving 7 bases between them. Germline V CDR1 and CDR2: SGHDT, YYEEEE. CDR3 loop: CASSSGLTDTQYF. CDR3 DNA sequence: TGTGCCAGCAGCTCGGGGCTCACAGATACGCAGTATTTT.

This sequence joins TRBV30 and TRBJ1-5; D gene unclear. V dropped 4 bases and J dropped 0 bases, with 13 bases sitting between them. The CDR3 extends over 15 amino acids. The germline V gene has CDR1 GTSNPN and CDR2 SVGIG (reference sequence). The DNA for the CDR3 is TGTGCCTGGACCCCTTTGGACCTTAGCAATCAGCCCCAGCATTTT. Its translation is CAWTPLDLSNQPQHF.

The chain couples TRBV12-2 to TRBJ2-7. TRBV12-2 is listed as a pseudogene. The CDR3 is 12 amino acids. CDR3 nucleotide sequence: TGTGCCAGCAGCTTAGTGGCCTACGAGCAGTACTTC. Encoded protein: CASSLVAYEQYF.

This clonotype was seen more than once but under ten times. V gene TRBV4-1 combines with J gene TRBJ1-2, with a weak D call TRBD1 (5 bases). The V and J ends lost 4 bases and 8 bases respectively, with 23 bases between them. Germline V gene lookup returns CDR1 MGHRA and CDR2 YSYEKL. The CDR3 has 16 residues. The CDR3 DNA reads TGCGCCAGCAGCCCTTACTTGGTAGGGGTTCGGCGGGGCTACACCTTC. It encodes CASSPYLVGVRRGYTF.

This clonotype occurred a few times. The rearrangement uses TRBV7-9 and TRBJ1-1; tentatively, D is TRBD1 (5 bases). In germline, CDR1 is SEHNR, CDR2 FQNEAQ (reference sequence). The length of the CDR3 is 13 residues. Trimming removed 3 bases at V and 3 bases at J, with 8 bases between. The CDR3 spells CASSFSRDTEAFF. The CDR3 DNA is TGTGCCAGCAGCTTTAGCAGGGACACTGAAGCTTTCTTT.

The chain uses TRBV27 and TRBJ2-7, with no clear D. Deletions cut 4 bases from V and 0 bases from J, with 7 bases between. The CDR3 loop spans 13 amino acids. The germline CDR1 and CDR2 sequences are MNHEY and SMNVEV (reference sequence). CDR3 residues: CASSSGSSYEQYF. In DNA, the CDR3 is TGTGCCAGCAGTTCAGGTAGCTCCTACGAGCAGTACTTC.

This clonotype was observed a few times. This chain joins TRBV13 and TRBJ1-5; D not resolved. The CDR3 totals 13 residues. Looked up from germline, CDR1 is PRHDT and CDR2 is FYEKMQ (reference sequence). V shed 6 bases and J shed 2 bases, with 8 bases lying between them. The CDR3 bases are TGTGCCAGCAGTCACAGTCGCAATCAGCCCCAGCATTTT. Encoded protein: CASSHSRNQPQHF. The full variable domain, rest sourced from reference TRBV13 and TRBJ1-5, is AAGVIQSPRHLIKEKRETATLKCYPIPRHDTVYWYQQGPGQDPQFLISFYEKMQSDKGSIPDRFSAQQFSDYHSELNMSSLELGDSALYFCASSHSRNQPQHFGDGTRLSIL.

J is TRBJ2-3 and V is TRBV12-3 or TRBV12-4, with TRBD2 identical over 9 bases. This CDR3 is built from 14 residues. With 6 bases clipped from V and 3 bases from J, the junction kept 4 bases outside the gene matches. In DNA, the CDR3 is TGTGCCAGCAGCCGACTAGCGGCTACAGATACGCAGTATTTT. Amino acids: CASSRLAATDTQYF.

Only a few counts were recorded for this clonotype. CDR3 bases: TGTGCCAGCAGCTTGGACATTCCCCAGGCTAGCGGGAGCCCGCTGTGGTACTTC. It translates to CASSLDIPQASGSPLWYF. The chain links TRBV5-4 to TRBJ2-7; 10 bases are shared with TRBD2. CDR3 length equals 18 residues. V gave up 0 bases and J gave up 12 bases; unmatched junction bases: 21. Germline CDR1 SGHNT, CDR2 YYREEE (reference sequence).

V gene TRBV7-2 combines with J gene TRBJ2-3, with TRBD2 as a possible D gene (5 bases). The CDR3 covers 13 residues. Trimming left V 4 bases short and J 6 bases short, with 11 bases between. The germline gives CDR1 SGHTA, CDR2 FQGNSA. The CDR3 sequence: CASSWISADTQYF. The CDR3 DNA reads as TGTGCCAGCAGCTGGATTAGCGCTGATACGCAGTATTTT.

Regarding this clonotype: A much larger clone lies one base from this, so it may be a read error. The rearrangement joins TRBV10-3 to TRBJ1-1; TRBD1 is a possible D gene (5 bases). This CDR3 contains 14 residues. Germline loops: CDR1 ENHRY, CDR2 SYGVKD. The DNA of the CDR3 is TGTACCATCAGTGAGGGGCAGATGAACACTGAAGCTTTCTTT. This sequence encodes CTISEGQMNTEAFF.

This clonotype has a handful of counts. The rearrangement uses TRBV28 and TRBJ2-7, with D possibly being TRBD1 or TRBD2 (6 bases each). From germline, CDR1 is MDHEN and CDR2 SYDVKM. The V and J ends lost 7 bases and 4 bases respectively, with 17 bases between them. The CDR3 extends over 14 amino acids. Here the CDR3 reads CASNARGEAYEQYF. The CDR3 DNA reads TGTGCCAGCAATGCTAGGGGGGAGGCGTACGAGCAGTACTTC. The full variable domain, with the rest looked up from reference TRBV28 and TRBJ2-7, is DVKVTQSSRYLVKRTGEKVFLECVQDMDHENMFWYRQDPGLGLRLIYFSYDVKMKEKGDIPEGYSVSREKKERFSLILESASTNQTSMYLCASNARGEAYEQYFGPGTRLTVT.

The sample holds many counts of this clonotype. The genes are TRBV15 and TRBJ2-3; D tentatively fits TRBD1 or TRBD2 (6 bases each). This CDR3 is 15 amino acids long. Germline loops: CDR1 LNHNV, CDR2 YYDKDF (reference sequence). V lost 3 bases and J 6 bases, leaving 16 bases between the germline ends. The CDR3 reads CATSSGGHTGDTQYF. In DNA, the CDR3 is TGTGCCACCAGCAGCGGGGGACACACTGGGGATACGCAGTATTTT.

This clonotype was counted ten times or more. This chain links TRBV4-1 with TRBJ2-2; D is unresolved. The CDR3 consists of 15 residues. V lost 0 bases to trimming and J lost 2 bases, with 7 bases between them. Per the germline V gene, CDR1 is MGHRA and CDR2 is YSYEKL. Written as DNA, the CDR3 is TGCGCCAGCAGCCAAGAGGCGAGAAACACCGGGGAGCTGTTTTTT. Encoded protein: CASSQEARNTGELFF.

The chain carries TRBV27 and TRBJ1-2; no clear D gene. Deletions cut 0 bases from V and 0 bases from J, with 5 bases between. The germline gives CDR1 MNHEY, CDR2 SMNVEV (reference sequence). This CDR3 contains 14 residues. CDR3 protein: CASSLSRPNYGYTF. The CDR3 coding sequence is TGTGCCAGCAGTTTATCCAGGCCTAACTATGGCTACACCTTC.